A single TCR beta chain is shown here with its context. It was with 60 Vbeta and 13 Jbeta primers that the PCR ran. Clones were read by immunoSEQ multiplex PCR, and TCRdb kept only the in-frame ones, dropping some. The table includes 95,000 to 100,000 clones, around 73% detected once. The sample is drawn from a study of cytomegalovirus exposure and HLA in healthy donors. The CDR3 spans 14 residues. Germline V gene lookup returns CDR1 MNHNS and CDR2 SASEGT. V shed 2 bases and J shed 6 bases, with 14 bases lying between them. The chain couples TRBV6-1 to TRBJ2-7, with a tentative D call TRBD1 (8 bases). The sequenced sample was PBMCs. This clonotype originated in a man aged 35 to 55 in good health and CMV-seronegative. The CDR3 sequence: CASSELTGGGEQYF. As DNA, the CDR3 is TGTGCCAGCAGTGAATTAACAGGGGGGGGCGAGCAGTACTTC.